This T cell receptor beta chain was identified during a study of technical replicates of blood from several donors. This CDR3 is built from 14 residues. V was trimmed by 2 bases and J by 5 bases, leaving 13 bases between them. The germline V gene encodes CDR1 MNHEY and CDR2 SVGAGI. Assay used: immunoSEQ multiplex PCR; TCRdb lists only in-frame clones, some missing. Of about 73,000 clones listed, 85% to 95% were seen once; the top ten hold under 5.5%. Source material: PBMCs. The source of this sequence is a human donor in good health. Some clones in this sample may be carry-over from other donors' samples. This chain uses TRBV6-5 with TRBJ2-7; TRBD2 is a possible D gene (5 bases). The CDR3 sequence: CASSYGSSNNEQYF. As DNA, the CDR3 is TGTGCCAGCAGTTACGGGTCTAGCAACAACGAGCAGTACTTC.